The T cell receptor (beta chain) under discussion was sequenced for a study of blood T cell repertoires in COVID-19. Study background: There were acute and convalescent COVID-19 samples, and they came from the United States, Italy and Spain. From T cells, B-cell-depleted T cells, or PBMCs came the material, which was cDNA or gDNA.

Between the trimmed V and J ends, which lost 0 bases and 5 bases, there was a span of 16 bases. This CDR3 spans 16 amino acids. Germline loops: CDR1 SGHVS, CDR2 FQNEAQ. Under the authors' procedure: Estimated nucleated cell counts came from reference gene primer amplification. Generated by immunoSEQ multiplex PCR, the TCRdb table keeps only in-frame clones and is missing some. D and trimming come from the DNA, and the V and J calls and clone size come from that table. The data show fewer than 100,000 clones, around nine tenths seen once. Source material: peripheral blood. The clonotype comes from an elderly woman with acute or convalescent COVID-19. The chain is built from TRBV7-8 and TRBJ2-5; weak D call: TRBD2 (5 bases). As DNA, the CDR3 is TGTGCCAGCAGCTTAGCAGCGGACCCTCCGGCCGAGACCCAGTACTTC. Its translation is CASSLAADPPAETQYF.